Listed here is a single T cell receptor (beta chain). No antigen is known for it. Whole blood was used without fractionation, so all unsorted peripheral T cells were included. This CDR3 has 15 amino acids. The V and J ends lost 6 bases and 3 bases respectively, with 14 bases between them. The germline V gene has CDR1 MNHEY and CDR2 SVGEGT. Alpha and beta constant-region primers primed reverse transcription of about 500 ng RNA. Each of the alpha and beta chains got its own library through chain-specific third strand synthesis with indices. One entry per CDR3 protein, called by TCRdb with MiXCR from the 5' RACE reads. The table lists about 18,000 distinct CDR3 sequences, 12% of them singletons. These data are taken from a study of HIV-infected patients and healthy controls. Study outcomes and limitations: Healthy control repertoires had roughly threefold more distinct CDR3s than untreated HIV+ repertoires, and higher Shannon diversity. HIV+ repertoires were severely depleted of MAIT alpha-chain CDR3s, unlike healthy controls. Compared with controls, mean Gini indices were significantly raised in HIV-infected repertoires, possibly indicating oligoclonality.

The chain carries TRBV6-2 or TRBV6-3 and TRBJ2-2; D possibly uses TRBD1 or TRBD2 (5 bases each). The sample was blood. The origin of this receptor is an adult in good health. DNA of the CDR3: TGTGCCAGCAGGGCGGCGCTGGGGGACACCGGGGAGCTGTTTTTT. Translation gives CASRAALGDTGELFF.